This is a list of T cell receptor beta chains from one sample in a study of cytomegalovirus exposure and HLA in healthy donors. Clones were read by immunoSEQ multiplex PCR, and TCRdb kept only the in-frame ones, dropping some. The sample lists 190,000 or so clones, around 86% occurring once. Sequencing input: PBMCs. The receptors were gathered from a man over 45 in good health and CMV-seronegative. Both conserved end residues are part of each CDR3. D genes are given only for firm matches. Clone size is stated in some rows and not others, as once, few, many or a class when expanded.

TRBJ2-2 | - | - | TRBV9 | TGTGCCAGCAGCGCGAGAGAGGGGGGGACCGGGGAGCTGTTTTTT | CASSAREGGTGELFF
TRBJ1-6 | - | - | TRBV9 | TGTGCCAGCAGCCAACACCGGGTCCTAAATTCACCCCTCCACTTT | CASSQHRVLNSPLHF
TRBJ1-1 | - | TRBD1 | TRBV7-2 | TGTGCCAGCAGCAAAAATTTACAGGGGGCAAACACTGAAGCTTTCTTT | CASSKNLQGANTEAFF
TRBJ2-3 | - | TRBD1 | TRBV4-2 | TGTGCCAGCAGCCTGGGACAGGGGGAGGCAGATACGCAGTATTTT | CASSLGQGEADTQYF
TRBJ1-2 | once | TRBD1 | TRBV11-2 | TGTGCCAGCAGCAACGCGGGCAGGGGGCGCAGCTATGGCTACACCTTC | CASSNAGRGRSYGYTF
TRBJ1-2 | - | TRBD1 | TRBV29-1 | TGCAGCGTGGGAGCCCGACAGGGGGCAAACTATGGCTACACCTTC | CSVGARQGANYGYTF
TRBJ2-1 | - | TRBD2 | TRBV2 | TGTGCCAGCAGTGGAGGACTAGCGGGTAAATCCTCATCCTACAATGAGCAGTTCTTC | CASSGGLAGKSSSYNEQFF
TRBJ1-2 | - | - | TRBV4-3 | TGCGCCAGCAGCCGAAAGCTAACCAATGCTGGCTATGGCTACACCTTC | CASSRKLTNAGYGYTF
TRBJ2-7 | - | - | TRBV5-1 | TGCGCCAGCAGCTTGTCCCGCTCCTACGAGCAGTACTTC | CASSLSRSYEQYF
TRBJ2-5 | - | TRBD1 | TRBV5-1 | TGCGCCAGCAGCACGGGCTTTGGGACAGGGGAGACCCAGTACTTC | CASSTGFGTGETQYF
TRBJ2-4 | - | - | TRBV5-1 | TGCGCCAGCAGCCAAACACAGAAAAACATTCAGTACTTC | CASSQTQKNIQYF
TRBJ1-6 | - | - | TRBV5-5 | TGTGCCAGCAGCCCTAACGATTCACCCCTCCACTTT | CASSPNDSPLHF
TRBJ1-4 | - | - | TRBV11-2 | TGTGCCAGCAGCCTTAACCTTCGGACTAATAATGAAAAACTGTTTTTT | CASSLNLRTNNEKLFF
TRBJ2-7 | - | TRBD2 | TRBV7-2 | TGTGCCAGCAGCTTAGCGGCTAGCGGGGTCGGCGAGCAGTACTTC | CASSLAASGVGEQYF
TRBJ2-5 | - | - | TRBV2 | TGTGCCAGCAGTTTAGACAGGCCGCCGACCCAGTACTTC | CASSLDRPPTQYF
TRBJ2-4 | - | TRBD2 | TRBV27 | TGTGCCAGCAGTTTGGGGGGGACCCCAAACATTCAGTACTTC | CASSLGGTPNIQYF
TRBJ2-2 | - | TRBD1 | TRBV29-1 | TGCAGCGTTCGGGACAGTCTTTTGGGGGAGCTGTTTTTT | CSVRDSLLGELFF
TRBJ1-3 | - | - | TRBV15 | TGTGCCACCAGCAGAGATCTTGGGCAGGGGAACACCATATATTTT | CATSRDLGQGNTIYF
TRBJ1-1 | - | TRBD1 | TRBV6-1 | TGTGCCAGCATGAGGGACAGGGGTGAAACTGAAGCTTTCTTT | CASMRDRGETEAFF
TRBJ2-3 | - | - | TRBV28 | TGTGCCAGCAGTAGGACTCTTCTCTACACAGATACGCAGTATTTT | CASSRTLLYTDTQYF
TRBJ2-1 | - | TRBD2 | TRBV7-2 | TGTGCCAGCAGCTTCGTCTTAGCGGGAGGGATGCATGAGCAGTTCTTC | CASSFVLAGGMHEQFF
TRBJ2-5 | - | TRBD1 | TRBV9 | TGTGCCAGCAGCGTTCGGAGCGAGGGGGCCATCGAGACCCAGTACTTC | CASSVRSEGAIETQYF
TRBJ2-2 | few | TRBD2 | TRBV2 | TGTGCCAGCAGTGCATCGGGACTAGCGGGAGGGAACACCGGGGAGCTGTTTTTT | CASSASGLAGGNTGELFF
TRBJ2-5 | - | TRBD1 | TRBV5-8 | TGTGCCAGCAGCCGCGGGACAGGAGTCCAAGAGACCCAGTACTTC | CASSRGTGVQETQYF
TRBJ1-1 | - | TRBD1 | TRBV6-1 | TGTGCCAGCAGGCGGGACAGTCAGAACACTGAAGCTTTCTTT | CASRRDSQNTEAFF
TRBJ2-5 | once | TRBD1 | TRBV25-1 | TGTGCCAGCAGTAAACGACAGGGGAGAGAGACCCAGTACTTC | CASSKRQGRETQYF
TRBJ2-4 | few | TRBD2 | TRBV6-6 | TGTGCCAGCAGTTACGTAGCGGGGTTAGCCAAAAACATTCAGTACTTC | CASSYVAGLAKNIQYF
TRBJ2-1 | - | - | TRBV7-2 | TGTGCCAGCAGCATAAGCATGTTCAATGAGCAGTTCTTC | CASSISMFNEQFF
TRBJ1-6 | - | - | TRBV7-8 | TGTGCCAGCAGCACTCAGAGAAGAGGTTCACCCCTCCACTTT | CASSTQRRGSPLHF
TRBJ1-5 | few | TRBD1 | TRBV19 | TGTGCCAGTAGTATTAGATGGGACAGGGTTTTGCCCCAGCATTTT | CASSIRWDRVLPQHF
TRBJ2-7 | - | TRBD1 | TRBV5-6 | TGTGCCAGCAGCCCAGAAAGGACAGGGGGCGTTTACGAGCAGTACTTC | CASSPERTGGVYEQYF
TRBJ1-1 | few | - | TRBV7-9 | TGTGCCAGCAGCGCCGGGACAATCCTGAACACTGAAGCTTTCTTT | CASSAGTILNTEAFF
TRBJ1-2 | - | - | TRBV1 | TGCACCAGCAGCCTTAACCGCGGGCCGGGCTACACCTTC | CTSSLNRGPGYTF
TRBJ2-1 | - | TRBD1 | TRBV30 | TGTGCCTGGATTCCCACTCGGTTCAGGGGGAGAACTAATGAGCAGTTCTTC | CAWIPTRFRGRTNEQFF
TRBJ1-2 | - | - | TRBV7-8 | TGTGCCAGCAGCTACAGGGCCAACTATGGCTACACCTTC | CASSYRANYGYTF
TRBJ2-1 | - | TRBD2 | TRBV6-5 | TGTGCCAGCAGTGCCGGGACTAGCAAGCAGTTCTTC | CASSAGTSKQFF
TRBJ2-1 | - | TRBD2 | TRBV11-2 | TGTGCCAGCAGCAGATTGAGCGGGAGGGCCTCCTATGAGCAGTTCTTC | CASSRLSGRASYEQFF
TRBJ1-4 | - | - | TRBV9 | TGTGCCAGCAGCGTAAGGGACACCGCAACTAATGAAAAACTGTTTTTT | CASSVRDTATNEKLFF
TRBJ2-2 | - | TRBD2 | TRBV9 | TGTGCCAGCAGCGCCCGGGAGGGCCTGATCGGGGAGCTGTTTTTT | CASSAREGLIGELFF
TRBJ2-3 | once | TRBD1 | TRBV7-2 | TGTGCCAGCAGCCCATTGCAAGGGGGCCTACTCCGCACAGATACGCAGTATTTT | CASSPLQGGLLRTDTQYF
TRBJ2-1 | - | TRBD2 | TRBV7-2 | TGTGCCAGCAGCCCCCCCTCGGCGGGAGGGCATAGCAATGAGCAGTTCTTC | CASSPPSAGGHSNEQFF
TRBJ2-2 | - | TRBD2 | TRBV6-6 | TGTGCCAGCAGGCAAACCGGGACTAGCACCGGGGAGCTGTTTTTT | CASRQTGTSTGELFF
TRBJ2-3 | - | - | TRBV10-3 | TGTGCCATCAGCGAGAGTGGTGGACTACGGTCAGATACGCAGTATTTT | CAISESGGLRSDTQYF
TRBJ2-3 | few | - | TRBV7-3 | TGTGCCAGCAGCTTAGTGGGAGTAAGGACAGATACGCAGTATTTT | CASSLVGVRTDTQYF
TRBJ1-6 | once | - | TRBV5-1 | TGCGCCAGCAGCTTGGGGGACTCCAATTCACCCCTCCACTTT | CASSLGDSNSPLHF
TRBJ2-7 | few | - | TRBV6-6 | TGTGCCAGCAGTTACTCGAGTGGCAGGGCATTCGAGCAGTACTTC | CASSYSSGRAFEQYF
TRBJ2-7 | - | - | TRBV7-2 | TGTGCCAGCAGCTTAGAGGGCGGGGCCCACCGCGAGCAGTACTTC | CASSLEGGAHREQYF
TRBJ1-5 | - | - | TRBV7-9 | TGTTCCAGCAGTAGGACAGCCGATCAGCCCCAGCATTTT | CSSSRTADQPQHF
TRBJ2-3 | - | - | TRBV4-1 | TGCGCCAGCAGCCAAGATAAAGGGGCTAGCACAGATACGCAGTATTTT | CASSQDKGASTDTQYF
TRBJ2-5 | few | TRBD1 | TRBV6-5 | TGTGCCAGCAGCCGGACAGGGAAAGAGACCCAGTACTTC | CASSRTGKETQYF
TRBJ2-7 | - | - | TRBV5-1 | TGCGCCAGCAGTTACGACGCGAGGGAGCAGTACTTC | CASSYDAREQYF
TRBJ2-2 | - | - | TRBV6-5 | TGTGCCAGCAGTTCTCGCAGGCGGAACACCGGGGAGCTGTTTTTT | CASSSRRRNTGELFF
TRBJ1-2 | - | - | TRBV28 | TGTGCCAGCAGTTTATCCTGGCAGCGGGGCTACACCTTC | CASSLSWQRGYTF
TRBJ2-1 | - | - | TRBV4-3 | TGCGCCAGCAGCCAAGAGGAGCCCGGGGCTAGCGTGTTCCATGAGCAGTTCTTC | CASSQEEPGASVFHEQFF
TRBJ2-7 | - | - | TRBV9 | TGTGCCAGCAGCGTGGGCGATACTAGTACCTACGAGCAGTACTTC | CASSVGDTSTYEQYF